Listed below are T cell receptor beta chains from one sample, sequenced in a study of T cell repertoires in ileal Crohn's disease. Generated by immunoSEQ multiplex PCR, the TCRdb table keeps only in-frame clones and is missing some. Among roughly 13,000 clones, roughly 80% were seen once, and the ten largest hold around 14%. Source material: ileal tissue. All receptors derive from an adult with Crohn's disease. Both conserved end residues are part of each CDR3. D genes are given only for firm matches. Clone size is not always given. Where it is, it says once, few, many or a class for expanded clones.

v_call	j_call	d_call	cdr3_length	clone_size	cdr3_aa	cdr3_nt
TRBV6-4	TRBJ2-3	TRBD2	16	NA	CASSDLTSGGPDTQYF	TGTGCCAGCAGTGACCTGACTAGCGGGGGGCCAGATACGCAGTATTTT
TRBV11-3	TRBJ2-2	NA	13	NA	CASSRGNTGELFF	TGTGCCAGCAGCCGCGGGAACACCGGGGAGCTGTTTTTT
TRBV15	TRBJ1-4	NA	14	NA	CATSEDTENEKLFF	TGTGCCACCAGCGAAGATACCGAAAATGAAAAACTGTTTTTT
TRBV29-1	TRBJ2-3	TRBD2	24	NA	CSVEGGQAPLGGGLAGGITDTQYF	TGCAGCGTTGAAGGCGGACAGGCCCCCTTAGGGGGCGGACTAGCGGGGGGGATCACAGATACGCAGTATTTT
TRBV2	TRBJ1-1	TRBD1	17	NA	CASSEGTGVLWVTEAFF	TGTGCCAGCAGTGAAGGGACAGGGGTTCTTTGGGTGACTGAAGCTTTCTTT
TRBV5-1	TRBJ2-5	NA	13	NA	CASSRQYQETQYF	TGCGCCAGCAGCCGACAGTACCAAGAGACCCAGTACTTC
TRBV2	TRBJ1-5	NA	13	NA	CASRAESDQPQHF	TGTGCCAGCCGGGCCGAGAGCGATCAGCCCCAGCATTTT
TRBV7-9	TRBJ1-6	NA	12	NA	CASSWNNSPLHF	TGTGCCAGCAGTTGGAATAATTCACCCCTCCACTTT
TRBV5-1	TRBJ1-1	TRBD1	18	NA	CASSKRDRASGTGTEAFF	TGCGCCAGCAGCAAAAGGGACAGGGCTTCGGGGACGGGCACTGAAGCTTTCTTT
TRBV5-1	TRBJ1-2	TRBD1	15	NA	CASSPAAGQEFAYTF	TGCGCCAGCAGCCCGGCGGCGGGACAGGAATTCGCCTACACCTTC
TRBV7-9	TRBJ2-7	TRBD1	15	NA	CASSSPDRGHYEQYF	TGTGCCAGCAGCTCCCCGGACAGGGGTCACTACGAGCAGTACTTC
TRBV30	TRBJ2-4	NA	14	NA	CAWSVGIAKNIQYF	TGTGCCTGGAGTGTGGGGATAGCCAAAAACATTCAGTACTTC
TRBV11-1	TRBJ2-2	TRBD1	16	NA	CASSHWTGSNTGELFF	TGTGCCAGCAGCCACTGGACAGGGTCGAACACCGGGGAGCTGTTTTTT
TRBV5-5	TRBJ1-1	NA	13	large	CASSWVVDTEAFF	TGTGCCAGCAGCTGGGTGGTGGACACTGAAGCTTTCTTT
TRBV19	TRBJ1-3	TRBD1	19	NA	CASSISGQGASSSGNTIYF	TGTGCCAGTAGTATATCCGGACAGGGAGCCTCATCCTCTGGAAACACCATATATTTT
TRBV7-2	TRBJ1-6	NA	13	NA	CASSVDINSPLHF	TGTGCCAGCAGCGTAGACATCAATTCACCCCTCCACTTT
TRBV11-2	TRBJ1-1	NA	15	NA	CASSLGAMMNTEAFF	TGTGCCAGCAGCTTAGGTGCGATGATGAACACTGAAGCTTTCTTT
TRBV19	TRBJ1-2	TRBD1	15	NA	CASTQDREANYGYTF	TGTGCCAGTACCCAAGACAGGGAAGCTAACTATGGCTACACCTTC
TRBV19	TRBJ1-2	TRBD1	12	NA	CASHPGGYGYTF	TGTGCCAGTCATCCAGGGGGTTATGGCTACACCTTC
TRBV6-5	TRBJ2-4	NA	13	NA	CASKEVAKNIQYF	TGTGCCAGCAAAGAGGTAGCCAAAAACATTCAGTACTTC
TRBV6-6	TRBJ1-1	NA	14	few	CASSFDRLGGEAFF	TGTGCCAGCAGTTTCGACAGGTTAGGGGGTGAAGCTTTCTTT
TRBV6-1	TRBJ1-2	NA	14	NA	CASSERTEGYGYTF	TGTGCCAGCAGTGAACGGACAGAAGGCTATGGCTACACCTTC
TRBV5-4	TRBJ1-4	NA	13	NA	CASSLGANEKLFF	TGTGCCAGCAGCTTGGGCGCTAATGAAAAACTGTTTTTT
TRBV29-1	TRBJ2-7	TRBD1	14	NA	CSARGTGGSYEQYF	TGCAGCGCGAGGGGGACAGGGGGCTCCTACGAGCAGTACTTC
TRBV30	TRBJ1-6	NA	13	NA	CAWSYMDNSPLHF	TGTGCCTGGAGTTATATGGATAATTCACCCCTCCACTTT
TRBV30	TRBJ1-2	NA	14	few	CAWSVLGLGYGYTF	TGTGCCTGGAGTGTACTCGGTCTCGGCTATGGCTACACCTTC
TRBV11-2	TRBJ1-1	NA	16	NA	CASSLVGGVWAGRAFF	TGTGCCAGCAGCTTAGTAGGGGGTGTGTGGGCAGGGCGGGCTTTCTTT
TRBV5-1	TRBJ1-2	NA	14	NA	CASSLFGSNYGYTF	TGCGCCAGCAGCTTGTTTGGCAGTAACTATGGCTACACCTTC
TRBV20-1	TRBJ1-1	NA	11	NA	CSASGYTEAFF	TGCAGTGCCAGTGGTTACACTGAAGCTTTCTTT
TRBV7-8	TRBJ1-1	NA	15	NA	CASSLVGRGNTEAFF	TGTGCCAGCAGCCTCGTCGGGCGGGGGAACACTGAAGCTTTCTTT
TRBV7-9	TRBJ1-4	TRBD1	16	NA	CASSLGQGTDPEKLFF	TGTGCCAGCAGCTTAGGACAGGGTACGGACCCTGAAAAACTGTTTTTT
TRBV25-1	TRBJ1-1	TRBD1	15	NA	CASRLSRGLGTEAFF	TGTGCCAGCAGGTTATCCAGGGGGCTTGGCACTGAAGCTTTCTTT
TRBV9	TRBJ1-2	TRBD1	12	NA	CASSATGVGYTF	TGTGCCAGCAGCGCTACAGGGGTTGGCTACACCTTC
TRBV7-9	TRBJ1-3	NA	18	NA	CASSSSRRSRPLGNTIYF	TGTGCCAGCAGCTCATCCAGGCGAAGTCGGCCCTTGGGAAACACCATATATTTT
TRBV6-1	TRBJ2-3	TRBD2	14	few	CASGLAGDTDTQYF	TGTGCCAGCGGACTAGCGGGGGACACAGATACGCAGTATTTT
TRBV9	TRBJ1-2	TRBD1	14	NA	CASSVLNRGYGYTF	TGTGCCAGCAGCGTGTTAAACAGGGGCTATGGCTACACCTTC
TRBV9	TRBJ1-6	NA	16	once	CASSGLPGGDNSPLHF	TGTGCCAGCAGCGGTTTACCGGGTGGGGATAATTCACCCCTCCACTTT
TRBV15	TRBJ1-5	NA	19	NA	CATSRDHIVGQAPNQPQHF	TGTGCCACCAGCAGAGATCATATCGTGGGACAAGCCCCCAATCAGCCCCAGCATTTT
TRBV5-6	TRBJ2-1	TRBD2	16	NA	CASSLRVAGRYNEQFF	TGTGCCAGCAGCTTGAGGGTAGCGGGGCGATACAATGAGCAGTTCTTC
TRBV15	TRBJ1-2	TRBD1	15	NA	CATSRTRTGEYGYTF	TGTGCCACCAGCAGAACTAGGACAGGCGAGTATGGCTACACCTTC
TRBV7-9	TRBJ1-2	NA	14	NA	CASSSSGSNYGYTF	TGTGCCAGCAGCTCCTCAGGGAGTAACTATGGCTACACCTTC
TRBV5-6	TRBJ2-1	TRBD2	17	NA	CASSLVVGRVGGYEQFF	TGTGCCAGCAGCTTGGTGGTCGGGAGGGTTGGCGGTTATGAGCAGTTCTTC
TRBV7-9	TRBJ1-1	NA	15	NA	CASSQQSHRYTEAFF	TGTGCCAGCAGCCAACAATCCCATCGGTACACTGAAGCTTTCTTT
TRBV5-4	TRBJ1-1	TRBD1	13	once	CASSYRGDTEAFF	TGTGCCAGCAGCTACAGGGGGGATACTGAAGCTTTCTTT
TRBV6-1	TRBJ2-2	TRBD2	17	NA	CASSGLAGAPGTGELFF	TGTGCCAGCAGTGGACTAGCGGGGGCCCCGGGCACCGGGGAGCTGTTTTTT
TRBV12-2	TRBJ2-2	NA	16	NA	CASRCPGPRNTGELFF	TGTGCAAGTCGATGCCCGGGACCCAGGAACACCGGGGAGCTGTTTTTT
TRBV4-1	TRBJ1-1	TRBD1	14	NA	CASSMGQGNTEAFF	TGCGCCAGCAGCATGGGACAGGGTAACACTGAAGCTTTCTTT